These 17 T cell receptor beta chains were sequenced from one sample in a study of OX40 agonist ivuxolimab in advanced cancers. Library prep was done by the immunoSEQ multiplex PCR assay. This is the immuneACCESS table as TCRdb keeps it, with only in-frame sequences that have V and J called. A part of the clones is gone; compared with another copy, unresolved V genes explain less than half, and the rest is unexplained. Counted in this sample were tens of thousands of clones; around 94% of them appeared once. The ten largest clones take up 8.5% to 10% of the sample. The sequencing here drew on CD4+ or CD8+ T cells sorted from blood, taken in a trial of the OX40 agonist ivuxolimab. Receptor source: an adult with an advanced solid tumor such as melanoma, head and neck, liver or kidney cancer.

The chain links TRBV7-9 to TRBJ2-5, with 9 bases aligning to TRBD2. Germline-derived CDR1 and CDR2 are SEHNR and FQNEAQ (reference sequence). V was pared by 5 bases and J by 5 bases, with 15 bases of the junction left unmatched. The CDR3 extends over 17 amino acids. The CDR3 nucleotides read TGTGCCAGCAGCCCATCGCCATCAGGCGGGAGGGATGAGACCCAGTACTTC. It specifies CASSPSPSGGRDETQYF.

The J gene is TRBJ2-7, the V gene TRBV19; maybe TRBD2 (9 bases). The CDR3 runs 19 residues. Germline CDR1 LNHDA, CDR2 SQIVND (reference sequence). V lost 5 bases and J lost 2, with 28 bases in between. CDR3 in DNA: TGTGCCAGTAGTCCACGCCCGGACAGGGTTAGCGGGAGTGCCTACGAGCAGTACTTC. This sequence encodes CASSPRPDRVSGSAYEQYF.

V and J are TRBV7-9 and TRBJ1-2, with D tentatively TRBD1 (5 bases). Germline V CDR1 and CDR2: SEHNR, FQNEAQ (reference sequence). The germline V and J ends were trimmed by 3 bases and 6 bases, with 20 bases remaining between them. The CDR3 spans 16 residues. CDR3 in DNA: TGTGCCAGCAGCTTGGTCCTAGCCGGGGACGAGCATGGCTACACCTTC. Amino acids: CASSLVLAGDEHGYTF.

The chain combines TRBV4-3 with TRBJ2-5; D perhaps matches TRBD2 (5 bases). Trimming took 0 bases from V and 2 from J, leaving 10 bases between them. CDR3 length: 15 amino acids. Germline values: CDR1 LGHNA, CDR2 YSLEER. CDR3 nucleotide sequence: TGCGCCAGCAGCCAAGAGGGCAGACTACAAGAGACCCAGTACTTC. As protein: CASSQEGRLQETQYF.

The V and J genes are TRBV4-3 and TRBJ1-1; maybe TRBD1 (5 bases). Germline CDR1 and CDR2: LGHNA and YSLEER. The CDR3 extends over 16 amino acids. The V end was cut by 0 bases, the J end by 1 base, with 12 bases between. CDR3 nucleotides: TGCGCCAGCAGCCAAGATCTGGACATTTGGAACACTGAAGCTTTCTTT. Translated: CASSQDLDIWNTEAFF.

The chain uses TRBV7-9 and TRBJ2-1; 7 nucleotides match TRBD2. After removal of 4 bases from V and 6 bases from J, the junction contained 12 bases not matched to a gene. Per germline, CDR1 SEHNR and CDR2 FQNEAQ (reference sequence). The CDR3 consists of 16 residues. The CDR3 DNA reads as TGTGCCAGCAGCTCGCGGGACTACGACATTTCCAATGAGCAGTTCTTC. It specifies CASSSRDYDISNEQFF.

J is TRBJ2-1 and V is TRBV7-9; D unclear. CDR3 length: 13 residues. Between the trimmed V and J ends, which lost 5 bases and 1 base, there was a span of 6 bases. Germline loops: CDR1 SEHNR, CDR2 FQNEAQ (reference sequence). CDR3 amino acids: CASSLGSYNEQFF. CDR3 sequence (DNA): TGTGCCAGCAGCCTCGGTTCCTACAATGAGCAGTTCTTC.

The chain is built from TRBV6-1 and TRBJ2-7; D might be TRBD1 (5 bases). The germline V gene has CDR1 MNHNS and CDR2 SASEGT. This CDR3 is built from 13 residues. Trimming shortened V by 5 bases and J by 1 base, and 9 bases separated the two germline ends. CDR3 residues: CASSSRDSYEQYF. Written as DNA, the CDR3 is TGTGCCAGCAGTAGCAGGGATTCCTACGAGCAGTACTTC.

This clone was seen once. This chain joins TRBV4-1 and TRBJ2-5; 8 nucleotides match TRBD1. The DNA end is a closer match to TRBJ2-7, so the J assignment may be wrong. CDR1 and CDR2 from the germline V gene are MGHRA and YSYEKL. This CDR3 spans 15 amino acids. CDR3 DNA sequence: TGCGCCAGCAGCCAAGGGACAGGGACACTATACGAGCAGTACTTC. This translates into CASSQGTGTLYEQYF.

V and J are TRBV7-9 and TRBJ2-1; D perhaps matches TRBD1 (6 bases). Deletions cut 4 bases from V and 7 bases from J, with 14 bases between. Germline CDR1 is SEHNR and CDR2 is FQNEAQ (reference sequence). The CDR3 extends over 14 amino acids. In nucleotides, the CDR3 is TGTGCCAGCAGCTGGCCGGGACAAAAGAATGAGCAGTTCTTC. The encoded protein is CASSWPGQKNEQFF.

The chain is built from TRBV5-4 and TRBJ1-6; D is unclear. The V gene lost 9 bases and the J gene lost 7 bases, with 11 bases spanning the gap. The germline V gene encodes CDR1 SGHNT and CDR2 YYREEE (reference sequence). The CDR3 spans 12 residues. CDR3 DNA: TGTGCCACCACGACTGGAAATTCACCCCTCCACTTT. Encoded protein: CATTTGNSPLHF.

The chain combines TRBV27 with TRBJ2-7, with 10 bases that match TRBD1. Germline V gene data show CDR1 as MNHEY and CDR2 as SMNVEV (reference sequence). With 4 bases clipped from V and 2 bases from J, the junction kept 5 bases outside the gene matches. CDR3 length equals 15 residues. The CDR3 loop reads CASSWGQGPPYEQYF. CDR3 DNA sequence: TGTGCCAGCAGTTGGGGACAGGGGCCGCCCTACGAGCAGTACTTC.

This clone has just one count. This chain uses TRBV7-9 with TRBJ1-4; no reliable D call. V lost 5 bases to trimming and J lost 5 bases, with 9 bases between them. The CDR3 runs 13 residues. In germline, CDR1 is SEHNR, CDR2 FQNEAQ (reference sequence). The CDR3 coding sequence is TGTGCCAGCAGCGTGGACCTGAATGAAAAACTGTTTTTT. Protein product: CASSVDLNEKLFF.

The rearrangement uses TRBV28 and TRBJ1-1; maybe TRBD1 (5 bases). The CDR3 contains 16 residues. Germline CDR1 and CDR2: MDHEN and SYDVKM. V lost 4 bases to trimming and J lost 1 base, with 16 bases between them. In DNA, the CDR3 is TGTGCCAGCAGTTCCACAAGGCGGGGGGAGAACACTGAAGCTTTCTTT. This encodes CASSSTRRGENTEAFF.

The chain recombines TRBV6-5 with TRBJ2-7; D uncertain. CDR1 is MNHEY, CDR2 SVGAGI, per germline. CDR3 length: 13 amino acids. Trimming took off 4 bases at V and 0 bases at J, with 7 bases between the two ends. The CDR3 DNA reads TGTGCCAGCAGTTCGCTAATCTCCTACGAGCAGTACTTC. Protein product: CASSSLISYEQYF.

The chain is built from TRBV27 and TRBJ2-7; 10 bases agree with TRBD2. The junction had 5 bases not matched to a gene; V was cut back by 2 bases and J by 4 bases. Germline V lookup: CDR1 MNHEY, CDR2 SMNVEV (reference sequence). This CDR3 comprises 15 residues. The CDR3 DNA is TGTGCCAGCAGTTTAAATCTAGCGGGAGTGTACGAGCAGTACTTC. It translates to CASSLNLAGVYEQYF.

V is TRBV11-2 and J is TRBJ2-2; D is unresolved. The V end lost 1 base, the J end lost 2 bases, and 5 bases lay between the germline ends. This CDR3 is built from 14 residues. Germline values: CDR1 SGHAT, CDR2 FQNNGV. CDR3 DNA: TGTGCCAGCAGCTTAGGCCTAAACACCGGGGAGCTGTTTTTT. It is translated as CASSLGLNTGELFF.